The 25 T cell receptor beta chains listed next were all sequenced from one sample in a study of cytomegalovirus exposure and HLA in healthy donors. Both 60 Vbeta primers and 13 Jbeta primers went into the PCR. Profiled with immunoSEQ multiplex PCR; TCRdb holds only in-frame clones, not every one. Recorded here are roughly 64,000 clones; the top ten clones represent approximately 4%. Sequencing input: PBMCs. The receptor source for this set is a woman under 30 in good health and CMV-seronegative.

The V and J genes are TRBV19 and TRBJ1-2; 7 nucleotides line up with TRBD1. The V and J ends lost 3 bases and 0 bases, in that order; junction bases with no gene match: 4. Germline-derived CDR1 and CDR2 are LNHDA and SQIVND (reference sequence). This CDR3 is built from 15 residues. The CDR3 here is CASSIDRATNYGYTF. Written as DNA, the CDR3 is TGTGCCAGTAGTATCGACAGGGCCACTAACTATGGCTACACCTTC.

The J gene is TRBJ2-7, the V gene TRBV6-5; TRBD2 matches 7 bases. The CDR3 is 16 amino acids. V was pared by 0 bases and J by 3 bases, with 8 bases of the junction left unmatched. Per germline, CDR1 MNHEY and CDR2 SVGAGI. CDR3 in amino acids: CASSYSSGTFFYEQYF. The CDR3 bases are TGTGCCAGCAGTTACTCGAGCGGGACTTTTTTCTACGAGCAGTACTTC.

The chain couples TRBV30 to TRBJ2-7, with D hard to call. CDR3 length equals 13 residues. CDR1 and CDR2 from the germline V gene are GTSNPN and SVGIG (reference sequence). V was shortened by 0 bases and J by 3 bases, with 9 bases between the two germline ends. Here the CDR3 reads CAWSVHSGYEQYF. The CDR3 bases are TGTGCCTGGAGTGTACACAGTGGCTACGAGCAGTACTTC.

This chain links TRBV7-3 with TRBJ1-1; 7 bases fit TRBD1. V was clipped by 4 bases and J by 4 bases; unmatched bases: 3. This CDR3 has 13 amino acids. The V gene's germline CDR1 is SGHTA and CDR2 FQGTGA. The CDR3 region is CASSSTGITEAFF. The CDR3 DNA is TGTGCCAGCAGCTCGACAGGGATCACTGAAGCTTTCTTT. Using reference TRBV7-3 and TRBJ1-1 for the parts outside the CDR3, the full variable domain is GAGVSQTPSNKVTEKGKYVELRCDPISGHTALYWYRQSLGQGPEFLIYFQGTGAADDSGLPNDRFFAVRPEGSVSTLKIQRTERGDSAVYLCASSSTGITEAFFGQGTRLTVV.

The chain joins TRBV5-1 to TRBJ2-7; 8 bases match TRBD2. The CDR3 totals 15 residues. The germline V gene has CDR1 SGHRS and CDR2 YFSETQ. The V and J ends lost 1 base and 0 bases, in that order; junction bases with no gene match: 3. In DNA, the CDR3 is TGCGCCAGCAGCTTGACTAGCGGAAGCTCCTACGAGCAGTACTTC. This translates into CASSLTSGSSYEQYF.

The chain employs TRBV12-5 and TRBJ1-1; TRBD1 is a possible D gene (6 bases). In germline, CDR1 is LGHNT, CDR2 FRNRAP. The V gene lost 7 bases and the J gene lost 5 bases, with 14 bases spanning the gap. The CDR3 is 13 amino acids. As DNA, the CDR3 is TGTGCTAGTGCCCCAGGGGAATTGACTGAAGCTTTCTTT. This encodes CASAPGELTEAFF.

The V gene is TRBV28, the J gene TRBJ1-1, with D uncertain. CDR3 length: 13 residues. Trimming pared 7 bases from V and 3 bases from J, leaving 12 bases between. CDR1 is MDHEN and CDR2 is SYDVKM in the germline V gene. CDR3 residues: CASTLGEDTEAFF. CDR3 DNA: TGTGCCAGCACTCTTGGGGAGGACACTGAAGCTTTCTTT.

The rearrangement links TRBV11-3 to TRBJ2-5, with 10 bases identical to TRBD2. This CDR3 is built from 17 residues. Germline V gene data show CDR1 as SGHNT and CDR2 as YENEEA. V dropped 4 bases and J dropped 4; count of bases not matched to a gene: 12. The CDR3 DNA reads as TGTGCCAGCAGCTATGACCCTCGGGTAGCGGGAGGAGAGACCCAGTACTTC. Amino acids: CASSYDPRVAGGETQYF.

The chain couples TRBV18 to TRBJ2-1, with 10 bases fitting TRBD1. After removal of 5 bases from V and 8 bases from J, the junction contained 6 bases not matched to a gene. CDR3 length: 14 residues. CDR1 and CDR2 from the germline V gene are KGHSH and LQKENI. The CDR3 loop is CASSSRDRGDEQFF. CDR3 nucleotides: TGTGCCAGCTCATCCCGGGACAGGGGCGATGAGCAGTTCTTC.

The chain combines TRBV4-1 with TRBJ1-2, with D possibly TRBD1 on 6 matching bases. CDR1 and CDR2 from the germline V gene are MGHRA and YSYEKL. The length of the CDR3 is 14 residues. Trimming left V 2 bases short and J 4 bases short, with 11 bases between. The CDR3 DNA sequence: TGCGCCAGCAGCCAAACACAGGGAACCTATGGCTACACCTTC. It yields the protein CASSQTQGTYGYTF.

The chain joins TRBV5-1 to TRBJ2-1; D possibly corresponds to TRBD1 (6 bases). The CDR3 is 16 residues long. Trimming stripped 1 base from V and 0 bases from J, with 11 bases between. Germline loops: CDR1 SGHRS, CDR2 YFSETQ. DNA of the CDR3: TGCGCCAGCAGCTTGAGAGGGACAAGCTCCTACAATGAGCAGTTCTTC. As protein: CASSLRGTSSYNEQFF.

The rearrangement links TRBV19 to TRBJ1-1, with 8 bases aligning to TRBD1. V trimming: 7 bases; J trimming: 4 bases; junction bases outside the gene matches: 5. This CDR3 spans 13 amino acids. CDR1 is LNHDA and CDR2 is SQIVND in the germline V gene (reference sequence). This CDR3 reads CASTRDRGTEAFF. CDR3 DNA: TGTGCCAGTACCCGAGACAGGGGCACTGAAGCTTTCTTT.

The chain employs TRBV29-1 and TRBJ2-5; D remains ambiguous. CDR1 SQVTM and CDR2 ANQGSEA come from the germline V gene. There are 14 residues in the CDR3. The ends were cut back, 7 bases at V and 5 bases at J, with 20 bases in the middle. The CDR3 sequence: CSAAWRGVRETQYF. CDR3 sequence (DNA): TGCAGCGCCGCCTGGAGAGGAGTACGGGAGACCCAGTACTTC.

The J gene is TRBJ1-1, the V gene TRBV5-1, with 7 bases fitting TRBD1. CDR3 length: 15 amino acids. Germline trimming cut 1 base from V and 6 bases from J; bases unmatched to any gene: 9. CDR1 is SGHRS and CDR2 is YFSETQ in the germline V gene. The CDR3: CASSLLAGGIAEAFF. In DNA form, the CDR3 reads TGCGCCAGCAGCTTGTTAGCAGGGGGTATCGCTGAAGCTTTCTTT.

The V gene is TRBV30, the J gene TRBJ1-1, with 9 bases matching TRBD1. J was trimmed by 1 base and V by 3 bases; bases with no gene match: 0. The CDR3 is made up of 13 amino acids. Looked up from germline, CDR1 is GTSNPN and CDR2 is SVGIG (reference sequence). The CDR3 protein is CAWRGQGNTEAFF. DNA for the CDR3: TGTGCCTGGAGGGGACAGGGGAACACTGAAGCTTTCTTT.

The J gene is TRBJ1-2, the V gene TRBV9; TRBD1 matches at 10 bases. V lost 2 bases, J lost 10 bases, and 26 bases stayed unmatched. CDR1 and CDR2 (germline): SGDLS, YYNGEE. There are 20 residues in the CDR3. This CDR3 is CASSVSDRGPLGYTLHLYTF. The CDR3 DNA reads TGTGCCAGCAGCGTGAGTGACAGGGGGCCTCTTGGCTACACCTTACACCTCTACACCTTC.

The chain recombines TRBV6-5 with TRBJ1-1; maybe TRBD1 (5 bases). The CDR3 covers 14 residues. V lost 2 bases, J lost 1 base, and 8 bases lay in between. Germline CDR1 MNHEY, CDR2 SVGAGI. The CDR3 region is CASSYRQGNTEAFF. DNA for the CDR3: TGTGCCAGCAGTTACCGTCAGGGGAACACTGAAGCTTTCTTT.

CDR3: CASRTGTGGGGELFF. The CDR3 DNA sequence: TGTGCCAGCAGAACCGGGACAGGAGGTGGCGGGGAGCTGTTTTTT. V usage is TRBV6-6 and J usage is TRBJ2-2, with TRBD1 matching 8 bases. Germline V gene data show CDR1 as MNHNY and CDR2 as SVGAGI (reference sequence). CDR3 length: 15 residues. Trimming removed 6 bases from V and 7 bases from J; junction bases left unmatched: 10.

J is TRBJ1-1 and V is TRBV9; D call uncertain. The V end lost 5 bases, the J end lost 7 bases, and 18 bases lay between the germline ends. CDR1 is SGDLS and CDR2 is YYNGEE in the germline V gene. The CDR3 is 14 amino acids. The CDR3 sequence: CASSPLGRFFEAFF. CDR3 in DNA: TGTGCCAGCAGTCCCCTAGGTCGGTTCTTTGAAGCTTTCTTT.

The gene calls are TRBV30 and TRBJ2-3, with a possible D match to TRBD1 (5 bases). The CDR3 runs 14 residues. V was clipped by 2 bases and J by 1 base, with 10 bases between them. Germline lookup yields CDR1 GTSNPN and CDR2 SVGIG (reference sequence). The CDR3 sequence is CAWSSWGRTDTQYF. The CDR3 nucleotides are TGTGCCTGGAGTTCGTGGGGCCGCACAGATACGCAGTATTTT.

The J gene is TRBJ2-7, the V gene TRBV5-1, with TRBD1 identical over 7 bases. CDR1 and CDR2 (germline): SGHRS, YFSETQ. The CDR3 sequence is 15 residues long. V gave up 3 bases and J gave up 1 base; unmatched junction bases: 7. Written as DNA, the CDR3 is TGCGCCAGCAGCTGGGGTCCGGGACAGTCCTACGAGCAGTACTTC. Its protein product is CASSWGPGQSYEQYF.

The V and J genes are TRBV6-1 and TRBJ2-3, with TRBD1 as a possible D gene (6 bases). The CDR3 is 14 amino acids. V lost 3 bases and J 2 bases, leaving 9 bases between the germline ends. CDR1 is MNHNS and CDR2 is SASEGT in the germline V gene. CDR3 protein: CASSEDRSTDTQYF. The CDR3 DNA reads as TGTGCCAGCAGTGAGGACAGATCCACAGATACGCAGTATTTT.

CDR3: CASSPGGYTDTQYF. In DNA, the CDR3 is TGTGCCAGCAGTCCGGGAGGGTACACAGATACGCAGTATTTT. The rearrangement links TRBV6-5 to TRBJ2-3, with 8 bases aligning to TRBD2. J lost 2 bases, V lost 5 bases, and 3 bases had no gene match. Germline V gene sequence: CDR1 MNHEY, CDR2 SVGAGI. The CDR3 has 14 amino acids.

The rearrangement links TRBV10-2 to TRBJ2-2, with 8 bases aligning to TRBD1. The CDR3 sequence is 15 residues long. Per germline, CDR1 WSHSY and CDR2 SAAADI. The V and J ends lost 2 bases and 5 bases, in that order; junction bases with no gene match: 4. The CDR3 loop reads CASSEAGTGTGELFF. The CDR3 coding sequence is TGCGCCAGCAGTGAGGCAGGGACAGGAACCGGGGAGCTGTTTTTT.

The V gene is TRBV28, the J gene TRBJ2-7, with 14 bases aligning to TRBD2. Trimming took 5 bases from V and 5 from J; bases not matched to a gene: 5. Germline V lookup: CDR1 MDHEN, CDR2 SYDVKM. This CDR3 has 15 amino acids. CDR3 protein: CASSLPGLAGDEQYF. The CDR3, as DNA: TGTGCCAGCAGTCTACCGGGACTAGCGGGAGACGAGCAGTACTTC.